These 17 T cell receptor beta chains were all obtained from the same sample, sequenced in a study of tissue T cells after allogeneic stem cell transplantation. Sequencing was performed with immunoSEQ multiplex PCR; in TCRdb, only in-frame clones are kept and a portion is missing. Counted here are about 6,000 clones, under 75% occurring once; the ten biggest clones make up roughly an eighth. The source was duodenum tissue, collected at autopsy. The receptor set was obtained from a woman aged 18 to 50 with breast cancer.

This clone has only a few counts. The rearrangement links TRBV5-1 to TRBJ1-1; 8 nucleotides align to TRBD1. This CDR3 region has 20 residues. Trimming took 0 bases from V and 5 from J; bases not matched to a gene: 21. Germline CDR1 reads SGHRS; CDR2 reads YFSETQ. The CDR3 DNA reads as TGCGCCAGCAGCTTGGCCGTGACAGGGGATATAGGTGCGGGGGGTACTGAAGCTTTCTTT. Encoded protein: CASSLAVTGDIGAGGTEAFF.

The V call is TRBV7-2, the J call TRBJ1-2; 9 bases fit TRBD1. The CDR3 is 14 amino acids. Germline lookup yields CDR1 SGHTA and CDR2 FQGNSA. J lost 4 bases, V lost 4 bases, and 4 bases had no gene match. The CDR3: CASSWGQGPYGYTF. In DNA, the CDR3 is TGTGCCAGCAGCTGGGGACAGGGTCCCTATGGCTACACCTTC.

This clone was found a few times. Other DNA sequences in this specimen translate into the identical CDR3. The gene calls are TRBV11-3 and TRBJ2-1, with D maybe TRBD2 (6 bases). The CDR3 spans 15 residues. The V end lost 5 bases, the J end lost 4 bases, and 15 bases lay between the germline ends. Germline V lookup: CDR1 SGHNT, CDR2 YENEEA. The CDR3 loop reads CASSLDRDSYNEQFF. Written as DNA, the CDR3 is TGTGCCAGCAGCCTCGACCGGGACTCTTACAATGAGCAGTTCTTC. Full variable domain (missing parts from reference TRBV11-3 and TRBJ2-1): EAGVVQSPRYKIIEKKQPVAFWCNPISGHNTLYWYLQNLGQGPELLIRYENEEAVDDSQLPKDRFSAERLKGVDSTLKIQPAELGDSAVYLCASSLDRDSYNEQFFGPGTRLTVL.

The gene calls are TRBV7-2 and TRBJ1-2, with TRBD1 as a possible D gene (5 bases). Germline V CDR1 and CDR2: SGHTA, FQGNSA. CDR3 length: 13 residues. Between the trimmed V and J ends, which lost 4 bases and 6 bases, there was a span of 12 bases. The CDR3 sequence is CASSSGRANGYTF. The CDR3 region has the DNA TGTGCCAGCAGCTCGGGACGGGCGAATGGCTACACCTTC. The whole variable domain, remainder taken from reference TRBV7-2 and TRBJ1-2, is GAGVSQSPSNKVTEKGKDVELRCDPISGHTALYWYRQSLGQGLEFLIYFQGNSAPDKSGLPSDRFSAERTGGSVSTLTIQRTQQEDSAVYLCASSSGRANGYTFGSGTRLTVV.

To note about this clone: The sample contains more than one DNA sequence encoding this CDR3. The CDR3 nucleotides are TGTGCCAGCAGCTCCGGACTAGCGGATTACGAGCAGTACTTC. Its translation: CASSSGLADYEQYF. J is TRBJ2-7 and V is TRBV9; 10 bases map to TRBD2. Germline V gene lookup returns CDR1 SGDLS and CDR2 YYNGEE. This CDR3 region has 14 residues. Germline trimming cut 4 bases from V and 4 bases from J; bases unmatched to any gene: 5.

The chain combines TRBV9 with TRBJ2-5; D gene uncertain. Per germline, CDR1 SGDLS and CDR2 YYNGEE. The CDR3 covers 13 residues. Trimming shortened V by 0 bases and J by 2 bases, and 5 bases separated the two germline ends. CDR3 protein: CASSVVSQETQYF. In DNA form, the CDR3 reads TGTGCCAGCAGCGTAGTGTCGCAAGAGACCCAGTACTTC.

The rearrangement uses TRBV5-5 and TRBJ1-1; no definite D call. From germline, CDR1 is SGHKS and CDR2 YYEKEE (reference sequence). The CDR3 runs to 16 residues. V lost 4 bases to trimming and J lost 5 bases, with 21 bases between them. This CDR3 reads CASSIDSGSERTEAFF. The CDR3 coding sequence is TGTGCCAGCAGCATAGACTCGGGGTCTGAAAGGACTGAAGCTTTCTTT. Full variable domain (remainder filled in from reference TRBV5-5 and TRBJ1-1): DAGVTQSPTHLIKTRGQQVTLRCSPISGHKSVSWYQQVLGQGPQFIFQYYEKEERGRGNFPDRFSARQFPNYSSELNVNALLLGDSALYLCASSIDSGSERTEAFFGQGTRLTVV.

The chain links TRBV28 to TRBJ1-1; D is uncertain. Germline values: CDR1 MDHEN, CDR2 SYDVKM. V was shortened by 1 base and J by 0 bases, with 6 bases between the two germline ends. This CDR3 has 14 residues. CDR3 sequence reads: CASSLYGLNTEAFF. The CDR3 DNA reads as TGTGCCAGCAGTTTATACGGACTGAACACTGAAGCTTTCTTT.

The chain links TRBV6-9 to TRBJ1-2, with D unresolved. V lost 7 bases to trimming and J lost 5 bases, with 20 bases between them. Germline V gives CDR1 MNHGY, CDR2 SVAAGI. CDR3 length equals 15 residues. The CDR3 nucleotides read TGTGCCAGCAACGAAGACGGGATTCAGCGGTATGGCTACACCTTC. Encoded protein: CASNEDGIQRYGYTF.

The chain links TRBV7-3 to TRBJ2-3; 7 nucleotides match TRBD2. CDR1 and CDR2 (germline): SGHTA, FQGTGA. CDR3 length: 14 residues. Trimming removed 6 bases from V and 1 base from J; junction bases left unmatched: 4. The chain's CDR3 is CASRLRGGTDTQYF. In DNA, the CDR3 is TGTGCCAGCAGGCTCCGGGGGGGCACAGATACGCAGTATTTT.

The chain employs TRBV24-1 and TRBJ2-5, with 10 bases lining up with TRBD2. Germline V CDR1 and CDR2: KGHDR, SFDVKD. This CDR3 region has 17 residues. V lost 4 bases to trimming and J lost 5 bases; unmatched junction nucleotides: 12. DNA of the CDR3: TGTGCCACCAGTGACTCCGGGACTAGCGCTAGGCCGGAGACCCAGTACTTC. Protein: CATSDSGTSARPETQYF.

The rearrangement links TRBV28 to TRBJ1-2; tentative D call: TRBD1 (6 bases). CDR1 and CDR2 from the germline V gene are MDHEN and SYDVKM. The length of the CDR3 is 14 residues. Trimming pared 5 bases from V and 7 bases from J, leaving 17 bases between. Written as DNA, the CDR3 is TGTGCCAGCAGTCCTAACAGGGTGCGGGGTGGCTACACCTTC. The encoded protein is CASSPNRVRGGYTF.

The chain joins TRBV7-2 to TRBJ2-3; D is unclear. The CDR3 is made up of 11 amino acids. The V gene's germline CDR1 is SGHTA and CDR2 FQGNSA. Trimming cost V 5 bases and J 5 bases, with 5 bases left between them. The CDR3 reads CASSNKDTQYF. DNA of the CDR3: TGTGCCAGCAGCAATAAAGATACGCAGTATTTT.

The chain has TRBV6-1 and TRBJ2-3, with 10 nucleotides matching TRBD1. CDR3 length: 16 residues. Germline-derived CDR1 and CDR2 are MNHNS and SASEGT. Trimming took 2 bases from V and 6 from J; bases not matched to a gene: 8. The CDR3 loop is CASSETPGQGSDTQYF. In nucleotides, the CDR3 is TGTGCCAGCAGTGAAACTCCGGGACAGGGGTCGGATACGCAGTATTTT.

The chain uses TRBV5-4 and TRBJ2-5, with TRBD1 matching 10 bases. The J segment lost 7 bases and the V segment lost 4 bases, leaving 4 bases of the junction unmatched. Looked up from germline, CDR1 is SGHNT and CDR2 is YYREEE (reference sequence). The CDR3 has 13 amino acids. The CDR3 reads CASSATGGRTQYF. Here the CDR3 DNA reads TGTGCCAGCAGCGCGACAGGGGGCCGGACCCAGTACTTC.

Only a few counts were recorded for this clone. The chain is built from TRBV5-5 and TRBJ1-1, with D unresolved. CDR1 is SGHKS and CDR2 is YYEKEE in the germline V gene (reference sequence). Trimming stripped 0 bases from V and 1 base from J, with 13 bases between. The CDR3 loop spans 16 amino acids. The CDR3 loop is CASSLDAGAENTEAFF. CDR3 nucleotide sequence: TGTGCCAGCAGCTTGGACGCCGGAGCAGAGAACACTGAAGCTTTCTTT.

The V gene is TRBV19, the J gene TRBJ2-7; D not certain. The V end lost 3 bases, the J end lost 2 bases, and 14 bases lay between the germline ends. Germline V CDR1 and CDR2: LNHDA, SQIVND (reference sequence). This CDR3 contains 15 residues. The CDR3 loop is CASSIPGMGTYEQYF. Written as DNA, the CDR3 is TGTGCCAGTAGTATCCCCGGCATGGGGACCTACGAGCAGTACTTC.